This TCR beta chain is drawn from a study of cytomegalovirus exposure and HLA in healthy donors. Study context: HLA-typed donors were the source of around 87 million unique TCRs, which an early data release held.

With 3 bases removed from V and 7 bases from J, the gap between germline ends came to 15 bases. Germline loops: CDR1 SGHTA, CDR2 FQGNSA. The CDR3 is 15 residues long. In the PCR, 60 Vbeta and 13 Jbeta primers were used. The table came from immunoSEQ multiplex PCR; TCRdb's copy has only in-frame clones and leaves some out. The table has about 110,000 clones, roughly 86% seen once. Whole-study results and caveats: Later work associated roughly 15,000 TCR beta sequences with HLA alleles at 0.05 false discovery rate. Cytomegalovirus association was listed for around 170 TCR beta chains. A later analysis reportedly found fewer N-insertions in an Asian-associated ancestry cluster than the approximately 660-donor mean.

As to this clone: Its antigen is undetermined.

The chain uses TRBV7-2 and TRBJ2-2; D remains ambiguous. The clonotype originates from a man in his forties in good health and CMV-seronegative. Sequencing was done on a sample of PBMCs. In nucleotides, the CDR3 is TGTGCCAGCAGCTTCCCCTCTAGGCCCTACGGGGAGCTGTTTTTT. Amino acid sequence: CASSFPSRPYGELFF.